This entry concerns a single T cell receptor beta chain. Trimming at V came to 3 bases and at J to 3 bases, leaving 2 bases not matched to a gene. CDR3 length: 15 residues. CDR1 is SGHTA and CDR2 is FQGNSA in the germline V gene. Authors' analysis steps: The assay estimated nucleated cells by amplifying reference gene primers. Profiling relied on immunoSEQ multiplex PCR, and the TCRdb table lists in-frame clones only, not all of them. That table supplies the V and J calls and clone size; D and trimming were determined from the DNA. The sample records around 230,000 clones, about four fifths being singletons. The data stem from a study of blood T cell repertoires in COVID-19.

The TCR was taken from a middle-aged woman with active or convalescent COVID-19. Sequences were obtained from peripheral blood. This rearrangement joins TRBV7-2 to TRBJ2-7; 13 nucleotides align to TRBD2. The CDR3 is CASSFTSGGVYEQYF. The CDR3 coding sequence is TGTGCCAGCAGCTTCACTAGCGGGGGGGTCTACGAGCAGTACTTC.